These 18 T cell receptor beta chains were all obtained from the same sample, sequenced in a study of persistence of HIV-infected CD4 T cells (dated by TCRdb to 2020 to 2022). The immunoSEQ hsTCRB assay version 4 in survey mode was used to sequence TCRbeta repertoires from genomic DNA. TCRdb limited this immuneACCESS table to in-frame rearrangements with V and J called. A share of clones is missing; checked studies link under half to unresolved V genes, and the rest is unexplained. This sample comprises roughly 7,100 clones, about 79% of them detected only once. The ten biggest clones cover approximately 70% of the sample. The treatment or condition label of this sample denotes: suppressive antiretroviral therapy. Lysates of CMV-infected fibroblasts at 9 to 10 ug/mL were used to stimulate the cells. Responding CD4+ T cells were sorted by upregulation of both CD40 ligand and CD69. These receptors' antigens are unknown.

The sample was CD4+ T cells sorted from PBMCs after approximately 18-hour stimulation, taken from a patient who received antiretroviral therapy. Per the publication, the cell subset or site label means: CD40L+CD69+ CD4 T cells responding to CMV lysate. The receptors originated from an adult woman with HIV who was CMV-seropositive.

This clone was counted between two and nine times. The CDR3 region is CASSGGQGWDTIYF. The DNA for the CDR3 is TGTGCCAGCAGCGGGGGGCAGGGCTGGGACACCATATATTTT. The rearrangement links TRBV5-6 to TRBJ1-3; D possibly corresponds to TRBD1 (6 bases). Looked up from germline, CDR1 is SGHDT and CDR2 is YYEEEE. Trimming stripped 4 bases from V and 8 bases from J, with 16 bases between. The CDR3 loop spans 14 amino acids.

This clone has only a few counts. The chain uses TRBV7-3 and TRBJ2-5; no definite D call. Deletions cut 2 bases from V and 5 bases from J, with 6 bases between. CDR3 length: 12 amino acids. Looked up from germline, CDR1 is SGHTA and CDR2 is FQGTGA. The CDR3 DNA is TGTGCCAGCAGCTTAGGTAGCGAGACCCAGTACTTC. This sequence encodes CASSLGSETQYF.

The chain recombines TRBV7-2 with TRBJ1-1; D gene unclear. Germline lookup yields CDR1 SGHTA and CDR2 FQGNSA. V was shortened by 5 bases and J by 11 bases, with 15 bases between the two germline ends. The CDR3 extends over 12 amino acids. In nucleotides, the CDR3 is TGTGCCAGCAGCCAAGTACGGGCGGGGGCTTTCTTT. Translated: CASSQVRAGAFF.

The chain links TRBV9 to TRBJ1-1, with D maybe TRBD1 (6 bases). The V end was cut by 4 bases, the J end by 1 base, with 26 bases between. The CDR3 runs to 19 residues. Germline V gene lookup returns CDR1 SGDLS and CDR2 YYNGEE. The CDR3 sequence is CASSPRMWGADGRNTEAFF. The CDR3 DNA reads TGTGCCAGCAGCCCCCGTATGTGGGGGGCTGATGGGAGGAACACTGAAGCTTTCTTT.

This sequence joins TRBV3-1 (or the pseudogene TRBV3-2) and TRBJ1-2, with a weak D call TRBD1 (6 bases). Germline V CDR1 and CDR2: LGHDT, YNNKEL (reference sequence). The CDR3 length is 13 residues. With 9 bases removed from V and 8 bases from J, the gap between germline ends came to 19 bases. CDR3 in amino acids: CASSLGGQGGYTF. The CDR3 nucleotides read TGTGCCAGTTCGCTCGGGGGCCAAGGGGGCTACACCTTC.

V gene TRBV2 combines with J gene TRBJ1-3, with D tentatively TRBD1 (6 bases). The CDR3 contains 15 residues. Trimming stripped 5 bases from V and 1 base from J, with 12 bases between. CDR1 and CDR2 (germline): SNHLY, FYNNEI. CDR3: CASSPGTLSGNTIYF. The CDR3 region has the DNA TGTGCCAGCAGTCCCGGGACACTTTCTGGAAACACCATATATTTT.

The CDR3 protein is CASRLRFNSGTEAFF. CDR3 bases: TGTGCCAGCAGGTTAAGATTTAACTCGGGCACTGAAGCTTTCTTT. The genes are TRBV27 and TRBJ1-1; D gene ambiguous. The CDR3 consists of 15 residues. The germline gives CDR1 MNHEY, CDR2 SMNVEV (reference sequence). Trimming pared 6 bases from V and 4 bases from J, leaving 18 bases between.

This clone showed up just a few times. The chain combines TRBV19 with TRBJ1-2; maybe TRBD1 (6 bases). V was cut by 3 bases and J by 2 bases, with 7 bases left in between. Germline V gene sequence: CDR1 LNHDA, CDR2 SQIVND (reference sequence). The CDR3 is 13 amino acids. The CDR3 loop is CASSMDRNYGYTF. The CDR3 DNA reads TGTGCCAGTAGTATGGACAGAAACTATGGCTACACCTTC. Together with reference TRBV19 and TRBJ1-2, the CDR3 gives the full variable domain: DGGITQSPKYLFRKEGQNVTLSCEQNLNHDAMYWYRQDPGQGLRLIYYSQIVNDFQKGDIAEGYSVSREKKESFPLTVTSAQKNPTAFYLCASSMDRNYGYTFGSGTRLTVV.

V is TRBV3-1 (or the pseudogene TRBV3-2) and J is TRBJ2-1, with TRBD2 identical over 9 bases. The CDR3 has 14 residues. Germline loops: CDR1 LGHDT, CDR2 YNNKEL (reference sequence). J lost 9 bases, V lost 3 bases, and 6 bases had no gene match. Written as DNA, the CDR3 is TGTGCCAGCAGCCACGGGACTAGCTCCAGTGAGCAGTTCTTC. Its protein product is CASSHGTSSSEQFF.

This clone was counted once. The V gene is TRBV7-3, the J gene TRBJ2-1, with 8 bases fitting TRBD1. The V gene's germline CDR1 is SGHTA and CDR2 FQGTGA. This CDR3 is built from 16 residues. The V and J ends lost 5 bases and 3 bases, in that order; junction bases with no gene match: 9. The CDR3: CASSHQGAASYNEQFF. In nucleotides, the CDR3 is TGTGCCAGCAGCCACCAGGGGGCTGCTAGCTACAATGAGCAGTTCTTC.

The chain combines TRBV9 with TRBJ2-5; 13 bases line up with TRBD2. Germline V CDR1 and CDR2: SGDLS, YYNGEE. The trim removed 2 bases at V and 5 bases at J, leaving 6 bases unmatched. The CDR3 runs to 16 residues. CDR3 sequence (DNA): TGTGCCAGCAGCGTTACTAGCGGGGGGGCCCCGGAGACCCAGTACTTC. Its translation: CASSVTSGGAPETQYF.

This clone was observed a handful of times. The V and J genes are TRBV3-1 (or the pseudogene TRBV3-2) and TRBJ1-6; D is undetermined. The V gene lost 3 bases and the J gene lost 6 bases, with 3 bases spanning the gap. CDR3 size: 12 residues. CDR1 LGHDT and CDR2 YNNKEL come from the germline V gene (reference sequence). CDR3 nucleotide sequence: TGTGCCAGCAGCCAGACTAATTCACCCCTCCACTTT. Protein: CASSQTNSPLHF.

The rearrangement uses TRBV30 and TRBJ2-7, with D perhaps being TRBD1 or TRBD2 (5 bases each). The germline gives CDR1 GTSNPN, CDR2 SVGIG (reference sequence). CDR3 length: 14 residues. V was trimmed by 2 bases and J by 3 bases, leaving 14 bases between them. The CDR3 sequence is CAWSWGSSDYEQYF. CDR3 bases: TGTGCCTGGAGTTGGGGGAGTAGTGACTACGAGCAGTACTTC.

The rearrangement uses TRBV27 and TRBJ2-2; perhaps TRBD2 as D (6 bases). Trimming stripped 7 bases from V and 4 bases from J, with 16 bases between. CDR1 is MNHEY, CDR2 SMNVEV, per germline (reference sequence). There are 15 residues in the CDR3. The CDR3 here is CASMREKRSTGELFF. CDR3 bases: TGTGCCAGCATGCGGGAAAAACGAAGCACCGGGGAGCTGTTTTTT.

The chain uses TRBV9 and TRBJ1-2; tentatively, D is TRBD1 (5 bases). This CDR3 has 11 residues. The V end was cut by 4 bases, the J end by 6 bases, with 7 bases between. The germline gives CDR1 SGDLS, CDR2 YYNGEE. As DNA, the CDR3 is TGTGCCAGCAGCCTCAGGGATGGCTACACCTTC. Amino acid sequence: CASSLRDGYTF.

CDR3 DNA: TGCAGCGTTGAGGTCGTTGGGCGCTATGGCTACACCTTC. Residues: CSVEVVGRYGYTF. V usage is TRBV29-1 and J usage is TRBJ1-2; no clear D. V was trimmed by 3 bases and J by 4 bases, leaving 12 bases between them. Germline V lookup: CDR1 SQVTM, CDR2 ANQGSEA. This CDR3 comprises 13 residues.

The V call is TRBV20-1, the J call TRBJ2-5; D uncertain. The ends were cut back, 3 bases at V and 3 bases at J, with 11 bases in the middle. Per germline, CDR1 DFQATT and CDR2 SNEGSKA (reference sequence). This CDR3 comprises 13 residues. The CDR3: CSASRAAKETQYF. CDR3 nucleotides: TGCAGTGCTAGTAGGGCAGCGAAAGAGACCCAGTACTTC.

This chain uses TRBV6-2 or TRBV6-3 with TRBJ2-1, with D possibly being TRBD1 (6 bases). V gave up 0 bases and J gave up 8 bases, with 11 bases separating them. The CDR3 is 14 amino acids. CDR1 and CDR2 (germline): MNHEY, SVGEGT. The CDR3 reads CASSYSQGRYEQFF. For the CDR3, the DNA is TGTGCCAGCAGTTACTCCCAGGGGCGGTATGAGCAGTTCTTC.